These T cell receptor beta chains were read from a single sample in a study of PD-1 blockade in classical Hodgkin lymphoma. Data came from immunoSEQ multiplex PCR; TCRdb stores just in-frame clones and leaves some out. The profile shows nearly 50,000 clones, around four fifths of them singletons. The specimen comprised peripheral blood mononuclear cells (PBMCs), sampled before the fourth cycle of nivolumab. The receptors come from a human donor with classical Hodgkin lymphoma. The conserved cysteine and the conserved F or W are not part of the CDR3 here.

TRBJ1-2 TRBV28 ASSHPIDRTYYYGYT
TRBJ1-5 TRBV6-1 ASRPGGLFQPQH
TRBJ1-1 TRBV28 ASSLTVLRNTEAF
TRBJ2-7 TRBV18 ASSPGQAPYEQY
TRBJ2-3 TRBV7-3 ASSTGTSETDTQY
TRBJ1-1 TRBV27 ASTPTTGIRTEAF
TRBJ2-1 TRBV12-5 ASGLGTTTSVNEQF
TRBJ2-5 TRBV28 ASSLQQPQETQY
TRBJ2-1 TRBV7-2 ASSNSGTYNEQF
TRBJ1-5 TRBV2 ASSVSRGRQPQH
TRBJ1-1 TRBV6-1 ASSRTVNTEAF
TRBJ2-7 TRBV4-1 ASSHERRGSYEQY
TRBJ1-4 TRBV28 ASSSPGSNEKLF
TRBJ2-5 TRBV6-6 ASSQREQETQY
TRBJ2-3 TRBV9 ASSVTSLTDTQY
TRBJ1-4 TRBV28 ASSSLTQGGLF
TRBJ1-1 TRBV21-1 ASSKAVGALGTEAF
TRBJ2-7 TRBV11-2 ASSLRTGYYEQY
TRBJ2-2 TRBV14 ASGPGTSRSGELF
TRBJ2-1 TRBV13 ASSLRDYSLLLSSYNEQF
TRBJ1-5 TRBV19 ASSKTGARNQPQH
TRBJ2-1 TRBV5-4 ASSLNLGQVGGNEQF
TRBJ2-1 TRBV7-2 ASRRRLAGDVSYNEQF
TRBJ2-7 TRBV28 ASSLTGTGSYEQY
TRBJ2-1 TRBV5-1 ASSYTGGLPPYNEQF
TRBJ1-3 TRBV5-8 ASSLQAFSGNTIY
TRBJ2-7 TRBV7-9 ASSRLGGEQY
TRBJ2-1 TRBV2 AITGTSGPEQF
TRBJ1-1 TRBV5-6 ASSLAGSQAF
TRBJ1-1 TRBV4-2 ASSSQGQNTEAF
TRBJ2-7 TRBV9 ASSVELEDYEQY
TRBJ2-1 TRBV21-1 ASSKPTSAYRSSYNEQF
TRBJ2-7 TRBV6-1 ASSPGLASYEQY
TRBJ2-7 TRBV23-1 ASSQSSGESSYEQY
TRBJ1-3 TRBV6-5 ASSYGPDSSGNTIY
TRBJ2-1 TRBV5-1 ASSLTSGDYNEQF
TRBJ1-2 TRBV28 ASSLGQGAIYGYT
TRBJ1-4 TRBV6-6 ASRPGQGTNEKLF
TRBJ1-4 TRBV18 ASSPRGTGEKLF
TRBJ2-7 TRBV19 ASTLRGTDFYEQY
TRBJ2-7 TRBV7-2 ASSIDRPYEQY
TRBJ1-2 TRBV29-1 SVGTGFYGYT
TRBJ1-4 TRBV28 ASLSSYATNEKLF
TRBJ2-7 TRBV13 ASSLVYWGRPKEGCEQY